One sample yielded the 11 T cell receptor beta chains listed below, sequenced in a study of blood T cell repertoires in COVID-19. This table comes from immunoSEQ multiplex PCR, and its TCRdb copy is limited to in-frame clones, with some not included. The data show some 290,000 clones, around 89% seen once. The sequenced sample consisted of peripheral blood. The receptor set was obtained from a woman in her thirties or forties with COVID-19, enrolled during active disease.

CDR3 amino acids: CASSPRGALSNQPQHF. The CDR3 DNA sequence: TGCGCCAGCAGCCCCCGGGGGGCCCTGAGCAATCAGCCCCAGCATTTT. This chain uses TRBV4-1 with TRBJ1-5; possibly TRBD1 for D (6 bases). Germline V lookup: CDR1 MGHRA, CDR2 YSYEKL. The CDR3 sequence is 16 residues long. V lost 4 bases, J lost 1 base, and 14 bases lay in between.

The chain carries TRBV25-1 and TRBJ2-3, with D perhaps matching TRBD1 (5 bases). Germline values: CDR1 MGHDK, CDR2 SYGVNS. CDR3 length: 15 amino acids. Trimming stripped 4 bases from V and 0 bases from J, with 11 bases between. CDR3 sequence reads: CASSADRPSTDTQYF. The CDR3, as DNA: TGTGCCAGCAGTGCTGACAGACCGAGCACAGATACGCAGTATTTT.

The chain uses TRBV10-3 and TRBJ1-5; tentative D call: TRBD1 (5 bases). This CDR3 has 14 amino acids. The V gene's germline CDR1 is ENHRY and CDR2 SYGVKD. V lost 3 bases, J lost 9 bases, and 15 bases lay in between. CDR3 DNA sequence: TGTGCCATCAGTGATATCAGGGTAGGACGGCCCCAGCATTTT. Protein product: CAISDIRVGRPQHF.

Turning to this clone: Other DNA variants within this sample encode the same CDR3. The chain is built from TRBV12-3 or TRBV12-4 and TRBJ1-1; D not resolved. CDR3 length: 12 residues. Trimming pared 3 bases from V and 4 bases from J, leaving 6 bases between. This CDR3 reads CASSFGGTEAFF. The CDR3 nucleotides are TGTGCCAGCAGTTTTGGAGGCACTGAAGCTTTCTTT.

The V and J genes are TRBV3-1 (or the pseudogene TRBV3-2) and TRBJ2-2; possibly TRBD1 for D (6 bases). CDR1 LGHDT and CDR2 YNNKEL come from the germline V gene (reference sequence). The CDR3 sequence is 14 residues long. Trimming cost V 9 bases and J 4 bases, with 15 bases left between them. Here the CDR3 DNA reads TGTGCCAGTGGGATTAAAGGGGGCACCGGGGAGCTGTTTTTT. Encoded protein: CASGIKGGTGELFF.

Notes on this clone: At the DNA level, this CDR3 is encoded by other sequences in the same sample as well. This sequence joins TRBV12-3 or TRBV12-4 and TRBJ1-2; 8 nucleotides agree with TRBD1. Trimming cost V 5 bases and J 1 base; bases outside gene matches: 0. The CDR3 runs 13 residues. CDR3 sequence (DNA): TGTGCCAGCAGTGGACAGGGTAACTATGGCTACACCTTC. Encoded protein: CASSGQGNYGYTF.

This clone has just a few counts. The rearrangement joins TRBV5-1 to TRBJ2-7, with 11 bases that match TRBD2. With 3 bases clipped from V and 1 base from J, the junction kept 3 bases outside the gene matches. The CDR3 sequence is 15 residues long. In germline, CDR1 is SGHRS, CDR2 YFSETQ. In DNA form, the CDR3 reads TGCGCCAGCAGCTATACTAGCGGGGGTTCCTACGAGCAGTACTTC. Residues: CASSYTSGGSYEQYF.

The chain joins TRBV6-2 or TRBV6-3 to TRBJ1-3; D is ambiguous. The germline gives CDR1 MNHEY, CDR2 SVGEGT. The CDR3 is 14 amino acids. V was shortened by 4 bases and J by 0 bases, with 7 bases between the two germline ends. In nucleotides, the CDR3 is TGTGCCAGCAGTTCCCCAAACTCTGGAAACACCATATATTTT. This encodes CASSSPNSGNTIYF.

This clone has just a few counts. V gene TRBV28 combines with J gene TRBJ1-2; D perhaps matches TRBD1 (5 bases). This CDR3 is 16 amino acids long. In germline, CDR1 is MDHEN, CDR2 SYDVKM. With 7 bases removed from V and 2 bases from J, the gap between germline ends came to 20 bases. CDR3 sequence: CASISAGGAGNYGYTF. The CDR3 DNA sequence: TGTGCCAGCATAAGCGCGGGCGGGGCTGGAAACTATGGCTACACCTTC.

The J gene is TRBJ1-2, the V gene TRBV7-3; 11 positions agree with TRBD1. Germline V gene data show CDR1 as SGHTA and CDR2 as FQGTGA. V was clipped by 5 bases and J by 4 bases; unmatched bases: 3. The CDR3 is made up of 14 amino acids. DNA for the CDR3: TGTGCCAGCAGCCCCGGGACAGGGGGCTATGGCTACACCTTC. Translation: CASSPGTGGYGYTF. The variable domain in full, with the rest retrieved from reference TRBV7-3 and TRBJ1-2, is GAGVSQTPSNKVTEKGKYVELRCDPISGHTALYWYRQSLGQGPEFLIYFQGTGAADDSGLPNDRFFAVRPEGSVSTLKIQRTERGDSAVYLCASSPGTGGYGYTFGSGTRLTVV.

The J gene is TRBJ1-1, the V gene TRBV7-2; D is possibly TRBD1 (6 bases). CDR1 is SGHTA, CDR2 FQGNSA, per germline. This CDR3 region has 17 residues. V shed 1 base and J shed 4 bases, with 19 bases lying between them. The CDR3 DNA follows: TGTGCCAGCAGCTTAGAGAGAGGGGGGGGCGAAGGCACTGAAGCTTTCTTT. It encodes CASSLERGGGEGTEAFF.